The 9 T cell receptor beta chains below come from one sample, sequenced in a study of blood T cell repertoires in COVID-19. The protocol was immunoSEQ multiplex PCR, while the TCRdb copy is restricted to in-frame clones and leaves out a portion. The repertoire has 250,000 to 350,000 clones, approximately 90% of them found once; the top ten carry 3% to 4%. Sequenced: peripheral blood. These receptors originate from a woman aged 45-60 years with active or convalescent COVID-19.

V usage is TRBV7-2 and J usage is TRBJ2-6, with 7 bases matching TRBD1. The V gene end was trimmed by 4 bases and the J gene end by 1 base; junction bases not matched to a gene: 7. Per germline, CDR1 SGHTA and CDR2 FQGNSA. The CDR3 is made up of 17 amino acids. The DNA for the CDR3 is TGTGCCAGCAGCTCAAGGACAGGACAGTCTGGGGCCAACGTCCTGACTTTC. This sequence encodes CASSSRTGQSGANVLTF.

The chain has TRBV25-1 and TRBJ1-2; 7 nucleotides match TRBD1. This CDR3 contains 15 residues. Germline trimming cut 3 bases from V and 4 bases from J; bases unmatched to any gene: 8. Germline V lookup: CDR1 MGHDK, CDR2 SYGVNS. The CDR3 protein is CASSETPTGTYGYTF. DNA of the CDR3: TGTGCCAGCAGTGAGACTCCGACAGGGACCTATGGCTACACCTTC.

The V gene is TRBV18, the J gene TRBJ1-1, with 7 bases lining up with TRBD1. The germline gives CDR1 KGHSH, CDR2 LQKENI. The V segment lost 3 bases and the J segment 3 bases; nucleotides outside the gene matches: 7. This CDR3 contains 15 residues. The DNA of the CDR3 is TGTGCCAGCTCACCGAGGAACCAGGGGGACACTGAAGCTTTCTTT. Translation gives CASSPRNQGDTEAFF.

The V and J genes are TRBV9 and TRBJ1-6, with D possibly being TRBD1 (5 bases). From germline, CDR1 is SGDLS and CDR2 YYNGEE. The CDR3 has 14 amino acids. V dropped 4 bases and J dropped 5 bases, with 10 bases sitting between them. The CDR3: CASSPRQNNSPLHF. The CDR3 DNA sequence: TGTGCCAGCAGCCCTCGACAGAATAATTCACCCCTCCACTTT.

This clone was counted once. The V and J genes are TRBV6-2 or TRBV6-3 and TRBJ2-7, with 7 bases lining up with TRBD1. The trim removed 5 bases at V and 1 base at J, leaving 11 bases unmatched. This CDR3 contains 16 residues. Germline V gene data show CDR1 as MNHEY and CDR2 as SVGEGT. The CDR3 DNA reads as TGTGCCAGCAGTCCCCATAGGACAGGCGGATCCTACGAGCAGTACTTC. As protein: CASSPHRTGGSYEQYF.

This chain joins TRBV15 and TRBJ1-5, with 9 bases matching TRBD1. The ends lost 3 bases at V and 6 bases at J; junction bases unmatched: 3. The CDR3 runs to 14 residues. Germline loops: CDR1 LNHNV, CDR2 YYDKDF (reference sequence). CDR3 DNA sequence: TGTGCCACCAGCAGTGGGACAGGGCCTCAGCCCCAGCATTTT. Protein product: CATSSGTGPQPQHF.

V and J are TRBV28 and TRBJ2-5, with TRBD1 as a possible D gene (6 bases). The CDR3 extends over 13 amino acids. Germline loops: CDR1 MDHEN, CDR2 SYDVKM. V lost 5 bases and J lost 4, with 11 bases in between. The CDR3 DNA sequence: TGTGCCAGCAGTCTACAGGGAGCAGAGACCCAGTACTTC. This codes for CASSLQGAETQYF.

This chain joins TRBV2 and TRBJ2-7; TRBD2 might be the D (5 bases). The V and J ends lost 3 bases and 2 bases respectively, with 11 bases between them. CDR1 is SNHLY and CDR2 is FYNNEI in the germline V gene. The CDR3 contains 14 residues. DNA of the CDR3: TGTGCCAGCAGTGACAAGCGGATAGCCTACGAGCAGTACTTC. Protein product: CASSDKRIAYEQYF.

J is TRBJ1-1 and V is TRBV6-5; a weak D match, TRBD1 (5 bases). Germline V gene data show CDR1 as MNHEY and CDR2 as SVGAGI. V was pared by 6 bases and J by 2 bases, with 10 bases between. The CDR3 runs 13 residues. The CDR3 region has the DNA TGTGCCAGCAGGCCGACAGTAAACACTGAAGCTTTCTTT. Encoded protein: CASRPTVNTEAFF.